This TCR beta chain originates from a study of OX40 agonist ivuxolimab in advanced cancers. Whole-study context: Under the entry rules, prior anti-PD-1, anti-PD-L1 or anti-CTLA-4 therapy was allowed, and 40% had some.

The table came from immunoSEQ multiplex PCR; TCRdb's copy has only in-frame clones and leaves some out. This table holds about 21,000 clones, 80% to 85% found once. This CDR3 region has 12 residues. The V end was cut by 5 bases, the J end by 8 bases, with 9 bases between. Germline V lookup: CDR1 SGHNT, CDR2 YENEEA. This clone has a handful of counts. The sequence came from an adult with an advanced solid tumor such as melanoma, head and neck, liver or kidney cancer. This rearrangement joins TRBV11-3 to TRBJ1-4; D call uncertain. The sample here was CD4+ or CD8+ T cells sorted from blood, taken in a trial of the OX40 agonist ivuxolimab. The CDR3 reads CASSPDGEKLFF. Here the CDR3 DNA reads TGTGCCAGCAGCCCAGACGGGGAAAAACTGTTTTTT.